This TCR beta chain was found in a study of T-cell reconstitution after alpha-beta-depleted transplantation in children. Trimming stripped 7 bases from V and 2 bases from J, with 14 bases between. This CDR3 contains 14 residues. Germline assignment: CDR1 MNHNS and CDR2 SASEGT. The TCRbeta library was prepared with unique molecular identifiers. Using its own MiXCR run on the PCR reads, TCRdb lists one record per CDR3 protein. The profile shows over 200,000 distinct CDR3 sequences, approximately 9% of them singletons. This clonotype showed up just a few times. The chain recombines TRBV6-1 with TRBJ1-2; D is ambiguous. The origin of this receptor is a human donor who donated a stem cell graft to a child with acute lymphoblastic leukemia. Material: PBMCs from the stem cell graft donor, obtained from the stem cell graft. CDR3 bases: TGTGCCAGCATAGTAGCAGCATCAAACTATGGCTACACCTTC. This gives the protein CASIVAASNYGYTF.